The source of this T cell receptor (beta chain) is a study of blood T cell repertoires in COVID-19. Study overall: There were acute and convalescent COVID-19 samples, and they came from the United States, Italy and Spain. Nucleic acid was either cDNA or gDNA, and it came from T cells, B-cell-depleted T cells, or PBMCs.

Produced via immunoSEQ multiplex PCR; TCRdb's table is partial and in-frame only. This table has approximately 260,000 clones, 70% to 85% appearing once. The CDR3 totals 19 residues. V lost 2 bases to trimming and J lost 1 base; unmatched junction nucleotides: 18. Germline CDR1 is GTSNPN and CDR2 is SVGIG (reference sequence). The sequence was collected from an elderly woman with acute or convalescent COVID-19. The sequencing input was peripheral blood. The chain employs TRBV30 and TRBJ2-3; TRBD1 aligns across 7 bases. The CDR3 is CAWSRRPAWDSLGTDTQYF. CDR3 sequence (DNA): TGTGCCTGGAGTCGTCGCCCTGCCTGGGACAGCCTCGGCACAGATACGCAGTATTTT.